One TCR beta chain is described in this entry. Its specificity is not known. Its ends do not fully match the called genes, so a read error is possible. Sequencing used immunoSEQ multiplex PCR; TCRdb keeps in-frame clones, though not all of them. The table includes approximately 70,000 clones, around 90% detected once. The source of the sample is a study of OX40 agonist ivuxolimab in advanced cancers. Study-level background: Participants averaged approximately 61 years of age (range roughly 20 to 90) and were around 80% male. Two patients with cutaneous melanoma and one with hepatocellular carcinoma, three in total, showed partial responses. Whole-study findings and limits: In a subset of nonresponders, normalized T-cell clonal expansion was also low. At 0.1 to 3.0 mg/kg and by week 6, clonal expansion occurred in CD4+ and CD8+ blood T cells.

The CDR3 sequence is 16 residues long. CDR1 is SGHRS and CDR2 is YFSETQ in the germline V gene. The receptor was isolated from an adult with an advanced solid tumor such as melanoma, head and neck, liver or kidney cancer. The rearrangement uses TRBV5-1 and TRBJ2-2, with 9 bases lining up with TRBD2. The sample in question was CD4+ or CD8+ T cells sorted from blood, obtained in a trial of the OX40 agonist ivuxolimab. This CDR3 reads CASSLSGLAITRELFF. The CDR3 DNA follows: TGCGCCAGCAGCTTGTCGGGACTAGCTATCACCAGGGAGCTGTTTTTT.